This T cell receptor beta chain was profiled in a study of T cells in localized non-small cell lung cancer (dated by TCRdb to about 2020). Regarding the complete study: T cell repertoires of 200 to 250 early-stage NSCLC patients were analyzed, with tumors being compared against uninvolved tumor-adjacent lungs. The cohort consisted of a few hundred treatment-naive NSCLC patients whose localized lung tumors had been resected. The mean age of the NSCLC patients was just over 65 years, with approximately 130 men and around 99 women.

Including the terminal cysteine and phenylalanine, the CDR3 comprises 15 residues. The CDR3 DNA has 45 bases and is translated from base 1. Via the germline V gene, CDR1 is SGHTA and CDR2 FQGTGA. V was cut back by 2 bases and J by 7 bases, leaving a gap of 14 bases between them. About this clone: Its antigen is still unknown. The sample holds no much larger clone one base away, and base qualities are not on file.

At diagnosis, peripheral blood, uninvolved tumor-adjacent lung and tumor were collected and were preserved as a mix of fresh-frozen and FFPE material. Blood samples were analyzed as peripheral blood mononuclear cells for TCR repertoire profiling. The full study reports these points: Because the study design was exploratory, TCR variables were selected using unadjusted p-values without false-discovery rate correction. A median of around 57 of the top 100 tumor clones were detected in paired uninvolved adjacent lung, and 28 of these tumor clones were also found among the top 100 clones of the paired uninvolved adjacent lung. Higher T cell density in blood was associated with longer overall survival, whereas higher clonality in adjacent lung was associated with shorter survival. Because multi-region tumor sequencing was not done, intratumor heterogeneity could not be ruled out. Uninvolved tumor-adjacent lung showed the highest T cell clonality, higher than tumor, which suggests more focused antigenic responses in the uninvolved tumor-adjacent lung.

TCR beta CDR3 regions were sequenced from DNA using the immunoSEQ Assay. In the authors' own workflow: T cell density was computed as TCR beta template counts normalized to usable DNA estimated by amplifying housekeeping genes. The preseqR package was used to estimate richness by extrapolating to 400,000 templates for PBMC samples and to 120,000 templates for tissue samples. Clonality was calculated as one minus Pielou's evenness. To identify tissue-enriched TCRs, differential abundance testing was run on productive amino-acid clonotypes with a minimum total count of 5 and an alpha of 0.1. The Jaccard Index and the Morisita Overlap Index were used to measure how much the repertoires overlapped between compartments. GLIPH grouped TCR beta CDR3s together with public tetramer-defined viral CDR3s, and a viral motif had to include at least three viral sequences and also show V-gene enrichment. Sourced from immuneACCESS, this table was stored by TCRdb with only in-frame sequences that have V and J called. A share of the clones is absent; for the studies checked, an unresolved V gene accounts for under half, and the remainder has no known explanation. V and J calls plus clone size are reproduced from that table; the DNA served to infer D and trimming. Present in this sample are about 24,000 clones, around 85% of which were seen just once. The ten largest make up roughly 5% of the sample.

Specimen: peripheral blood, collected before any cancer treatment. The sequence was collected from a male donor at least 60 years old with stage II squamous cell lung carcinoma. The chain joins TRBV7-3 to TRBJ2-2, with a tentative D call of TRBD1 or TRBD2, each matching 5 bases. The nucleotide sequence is TGTGCCAGCAGCTTAGGCCAGGGTGGGAGCGGGGAGCTGTTTTTT. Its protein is CASSLGQGGSGELFF.